Below, 10 T cell receptor beta chains from the same sample are listed, as sequenced in a study of blood T cell repertoires in COVID-19. This table comes from immunoSEQ multiplex PCR, and its TCRdb copy is limited to in-frame clones, with some not included. Found here are over 200,000 clones, around 80% of them singletons; the top ten hold approximately 2%. Sequenced input: PBMCs or T cells enriched from blood (not recorded which). The receptors were gathered from a man in his 60s who had recovered from COVID-19.

The CDR3 here is CASSPILPQASSGNTIYF. The CDR3 coding sequence is TGTGCCAGCTCACCAATCCTACCACAGGCTAGCTCTGGAAACACCATATATTTT. V and J are TRBV18 and TRBJ1-3; tentatively, D is TRBD1 (5 bases). CDR1 is KGHSH, CDR2 LQKENI, per germline. The V end was cut by 2 bases, the J end by 0 bases, with 17 bases between. This CDR3 region has 18 residues.

The chain has TRBV2 and TRBJ2-2; 8 bases align to TRBD2. CDR3 size: 15 residues. V was pared by 7 bases and J by 10 bases, with 14 bases of the junction left unmatched. From germline, CDR1 is SNHLY and CDR2 FYNNEI. Written as DNA, the CDR3 is TGTGCCAGCAAACTATTTAGCGGGGCACCGGTGGAGCTGTTTTTT. Translation: CASKLFSGAPVELFF.

The chain's CDR3 is CASSLGTVYNSPLHF. Here the CDR3 DNA reads TGTGCCAGCAGCTTGGGGACAGTTTATAATTCACCCCTCCACTTT. The chain uses TRBV5-6 and TRBJ1-6; tentative D call: TRBD1 (6 bases). This CDR3 comprises 15 residues. The V end was cut by 0 bases, the J end by 4 bases, with 8 bases between. Germline V gene data show CDR1 as SGHDT and CDR2 as YYEEEE.

This chain uses TRBV13 with TRBJ2-5, with 8 bases fitting TRBD1. The CDR3 runs 14 residues. V lost 4 bases, J lost 2 bases, and 3 bases stayed unmatched. Germline-derived CDR1 and CDR2 are PRHDT and FYEKMQ (reference sequence). DNA for the CDR3: TGTGCCAGCAGCTACGGGACAGGACAAGAGACCCAGTACTTC. Its protein product is CASSYGTGQETQYF.

This chain joins TRBV10-3 and TRBJ2-1; 14 positions match TRBD2. The CDR3 contains 17 residues. Looked up from germline, CDR1 is ENHRY and CDR2 is SYGVKD. The junction had 2 bases not matched to a gene; V was cut back by 0 bases and J by 4 bases. The CDR3 DNA is TGTGCCATCAGTGAGTCGACTAGCGGGGGGGCATACAATGAGCAGTTCTTC. This gives the protein CAISESTSGGAYNEQFF.

J is TRBJ2-3 and V is TRBV6-2 or TRBV6-3, with D uncertain. V was clipped by 5 bases and J by 9 bases, with 12 bases between them. CDR3 length: 12 residues. Germline V gene data show CDR1 as MNHEY and CDR2 as SVGEGT. The chain's CDR3 is CASSIPAGTQYF. The CDR3 DNA reads as TGTGCCAGCAGTATACCGGCAGGCACGCAGTATTTT.

The chain has TRBV12-3 or TRBV12-4 and TRBJ1-2; maybe TRBD1 (5 bases). V lost 6 bases, J lost 8 bases, and 13 bases lay in between. CDR3 length equals 12 residues. CDR3 DNA sequence: TGTGCCAGCAGCCCCGGGGGACGGGGCTACACCTTC. This gives the protein CASSPGGRGYTF.

J is TRBJ1-4 and V is TRBV3-1 (or the pseudogene TRBV3-2), with 8 bases matching TRBD1. Germline V lookup: CDR1 LGHDT, CDR2 YNNKEL (reference sequence). Trimming removed 3 bases from V and 4 bases from J; junction bases left unmatched: 4. The CDR3 is 15 residues long. CDR3 sequence (DNA): TGTGCCAGCAGCCAGACAGGGGTTGGTAATGAAAAACTGTTTTTT. It translates to CASSQTGVGNEKLFF.

The CDR3 here is CASSHVKTGTSGGYTDTQYF. The CDR3 region has the DNA TGCGCCAGCAGCCACGTAAAGACCGGGACTAGCGGGGGGTACACAGATACGCAGTATTTT. V and J are TRBV4-3 and TRBJ2-3; 15 positions agree with TRBD2. The germline gives CDR1 LGHNA, CDR2 YSLEER. Trimming removed 3 bases from V and 2 bases from J; junction bases left unmatched: 12. The CDR3 is 20 residues long.

This chain connects TRBV6-5 to TRBJ2-4, with 7 bases identical to TRBD2. There are 14 residues in the CDR3. Germline CDR1 is MNHEY and CDR2 is SVGAGI. J lost 3 bases, V lost 8 bases, and 7 bases had no gene match. As DNA, the CDR3 is TGTGCCAGCTGGGGGGGAGTGGACAAAAACATTCAGTACTTC. Translation gives CASWGGVDKNIQYF.